The T cell receptor (beta chain) under discussion was sequenced for a study of technical replicates of blood from several donors. Trimming cost V 4 bases and J 4 bases, with 17 bases left between them. Germline CDR1 is SGHRS and CDR2 is YFSETQ. The CDR3 is made up of 15 amino acids. The assay was immunoSEQ multiplex PCR, and TCRdb's table has in-frame clones only and misses some. Here the sample spans roughly 59,000 clones, more than 75% being singletons. Material for sequencing was PBMCs. This receptor was identified in a human donor in good health. Some clones in this sample may be carry-over from other donors' samples. This chain uses TRBV5-1 with TRBJ2-5; weak D call: TRBD2 (5 bases). CDR3 in DNA: TGCGCCAGCAGCAGGGAATCAAGGGCGGGAGAGACCCAGTACTTC. This sequence encodes CASSRESRAGETQYF. Supplemented by reference TRBV5-1 and TRBJ2-5, the full variable domain reads KAGVTQTPRYLIKTRGQQVTLSCSPISGHRSVSWYQQTPGQGLQFLFEYFSETQRNKGNFPGRFSGRQFSNSRSEMNVSTLELGDSALYLCASSRESRAGETQYFGPGTRLLVL.